The 11 T cell receptor beta chains given below trace back to one sample, sequenced in a study of CD4+ T cells in melanoma. Data came from immunoSEQ multiplex PCR; TCRdb stores just in-frame clones and leaves some out. The data show some 9,500 clones, roughly 62% seen once. The sequencing input was cells from a culture (not recorded whether cultured in vitro). These TCRs come from a human donor with melanoma.

This clone was picked up one time. The chain combines TRBV7-3 with TRBJ2-2; D is unclear. CDR1 is SGHTA and CDR2 is FQGTGA in the germline V gene. V was trimmed by 1 base and J by 3 bases, leaving 9 bases between them. The CDR3 covers 15 residues. As DNA, the CDR3 is TGTGCCAGCAGCTTAAGCGCCCAATACACCGGGGAGCTGTTTTTT. This sequence encodes CASSLSAQYTGELFF.

The gene calls are TRBV4-1 and TRBJ2-5; no clear D. Germline CDR1 MGHRA, CDR2 YSYEKL. Trimming stripped 0 bases from V and 2 bases from J, with 10 bases between. The CDR3 runs 15 residues. The CDR3 sequence is CASSQDRTQQETQYF. CDR3 coding DNA: TGCGCCAGCAGCCAAGATCGCACTCAACAAGAGACCCAGTACTTC.

The chain is built from TRBV4-2 and TRBJ2-5; 11 bases agree with TRBD2. Germline CDR1 is LGHNA and CDR2 is YNFKEQ. V lost 1 base, J lost 2 bases, and 3 bases stayed unmatched. The CDR3 length is 16 residues. CDR3 loop: CASSQAGTSGQETQYF. The DNA for the CDR3 is TGTGCCAGCAGCCAAGCAGGGACTAGCGGACAAGAGACCCAGTACTTC.

The J gene is TRBJ2-3, the V gene TRBV4-3, with D possibly being TRBD2 (5 bases). The V gene's germline CDR1 is LGHNA and CDR2 YSLEER. There are 15 residues in the CDR3. The V gene lost 1 base and the J gene lost 2 bases, with 10 bases spanning the gap. This CDR3 is CASSQGYGDTDTQYF. The CDR3 DNA reads as TGCGCCAGCAGCCAAGGATACGGGGACACAGATACGCAGTATTTT.

The CDR3 region has the DNA TGCGCCAGCAGCTTGGCTGGCGGGCTCGGAACTGAAGCTTTCTTT. This encodes CASSLAGGLGTEAFF. This chain joins TRBV5-1 and TRBJ1-1; D remains ambiguous. Per the germline V gene, CDR1 is SGHRS and CDR2 is YFSETQ. The CDR3 loop spans 15 amino acids. V gave up 0 bases and J gave up 5 bases, with 14 bases separating them.

The chain uses TRBV4-2 and TRBJ1-1, with 9 bases aligning to TRBD1. The CDR3 covers 15 residues. V lost 8 bases, J lost 4 bases, and 11 bases stayed unmatched. The germline V gene has CDR1 LGHNA and CDR2 YNFKEQ. CDR3 sequence: CASSPGQGPSTEAFF. As DNA, the CDR3 is TGTGCCAGCTCACCGGGACAGGGTCCCTCCACTGAAGCTTTCTTT.

This clone has a handful of counts. The chain couples TRBV30 to TRBJ1-3; D is unclear. V was shortened by 0 bases and J by 6 bases, with 15 bases between the two germline ends. From germline, CDR1 is GTSNPN and CDR2 SVGIG (reference sequence). The CDR3 consists of 15 residues. CDR3 loop: CAWSVLRGPANTIYF. In DNA, the CDR3 is TGTGCCTGGAGTGTATTGAGAGGGCCGGCAAACACCATATATTTT.

The chain carries TRBV14 and TRBJ2-1, with 9 bases lining up with TRBD2. Trimming at V came to 8 bases and at J to 6 bases, leaving 2 bases not matched to a gene. Per the germline V gene, CDR1 is SGHDN and CDR2 is FVKESK. CDR3 length equals 12 residues. The chain's CDR3 is CASQGLANEQFF. Written as DNA, the CDR3 is TGTGCCAGCCAGGGACTAGCCAATGAGCAGTTCTTC.

This chain uses TRBV11-2 with TRBJ1-1, with D possibly being TRBD1 (6 bases). This CDR3 region has 16 residues. Trimming took off 5 bases at V and 4 bases at J, with 20 bases between the two ends. In germline, CDR1 is SGHAT, CDR2 FQNNGV. CDR3 region: CASSPLDGGASTEAFF. The CDR3 coding sequence is TGTGCCAGCAGCCCTCTCGACGGGGGGGCGAGCACTGAAGCTTTCTTT.

This chain connects TRBV6-6 to TRBJ1-2; 8 nucleotides line up with TRBD1. From germline, CDR1 is MNHNY and CDR2 SVGAGI (reference sequence). V shed 0 bases, J shed 8 bases, and the junction held 5 bases outside the gene matches. The CDR3 sequence is 14 residues long. This chain's CDR3 is CASSYSDRGRGYTF. The CDR3 nucleotides read TGTGCCAGCAGTTACTCCGACAGGGGCAGGGGCTACACCTTC.

The J gene is TRBJ1-6, the V gene TRBV5-6; no definite D call. V lost 4 bases to trimming and J lost 0 bases, with 8 bases between them. Per the germline V gene, CDR1 is SGHDT and CDR2 is YYEEEE. The CDR3 has 15 amino acids. In DNA, the CDR3 is TGTGCCAGCAGCCGGATTCGCTCCTATAATTCACCCCTCCACTTT. Residues: CASSRIRSYNSPLHF.